The clone carrying this T cell receptor beta chain appeared a few times. This sample was included in a study of blood T cells in healthy people across ages. Healthy Russian Caucasian donors spanned ages roughly 6 to 90 years. In each sample, at least 6 million PBMCs were isolated. The amount of total RNA extracted per sample was at least 5.5 micrograms. The germline V gene has CDR1 LNHNV and CDR2 YYDKDF (reference sequence). Trimming took off 1 base at V and 11 bases at J, with 21 bases between the two ends. The CDR3 sequence is 17 residues long. Sample-barcoded 5' priming and a J-beta primer mix drove a second PCR of about 7 to 11 cycles. One entry per CDR3 protein, called by TCRdb with MiXCR from the 5' RACE reads. Of 540,000 or so distinct CDR3 sequences in the sample, 47% were seen once.

The V and J genes are TRBV15 and TRBJ1-6; D is ambiguous. Material for sequencing was blood. The receptor was isolated from an elderly man in good health. CDR3 coding DNA: TGTGCCACCAGCAGAGGGTTTATGGTCCGGGAGGAGACACCCCTCCACTTT. It encodes CATSRGFMVREETPLHF.